The rows below give T cell receptor beta chains drawn from one sample of a study of blood T cell repertoires in COVID-19. Profiling relied on immunoSEQ multiplex PCR, and the TCRdb table lists in-frame clones only, not all of them. This table has 14,000 or so clones, 83% appearing once. The source material was peripheral blood. These TCRs come from an older woman with acute or convalescent COVID-19. Each CDR3 is given with its conserved first and last residue. D genes are given only for firm matches. Only some rows state a clone size, as once, few, many or a class for expanded clones.

abundance: once; v_gene: TRBV5-1; j_gene: TRBJ2-5; d_gene: TRBD2; CDR3nt: TGCGCCAGCAGCTTGGCTATTGCGGGAGGCCCCCAAGAGACCCAGTACTTC; CDR3aa: CASSLAIAGGPQETQYF
abundance: -; v_gene: TRBV5-1; j_gene: TRBJ2-1; d_gene: -; CDR3nt: TGCGCCAGCAGCTTTTACGGGAGCTCCTACAATGAGCAGTTCTTC; CDR3aa: CASSFYGSSYNEQFF
abundance: -; v_gene: TRBV7-3; j_gene: TRBJ2-3; d_gene: -; CDR3nt: TGTGCCAGCAGCTTAACGGCGGGCACAGATACGCAGTATTTT; CDR3aa: CASSLTAGTDTQYF
abundance: -; v_gene: TRBV29-1; j_gene: TRBJ2-4; d_gene: -; CDR3nt: TGCAGCGTGCGGGACTTCAGCAAAAACATTCAGTACTTC; CDR3aa: CSVRDFSKNIQYF
abundance: -; v_gene: TRBV30; j_gene: TRBJ1-1; d_gene: -; CDR3nt: TGTGCCTGCTCTAAGTCCCAGGGGAAATTCATGAACACTGAAGCTTTCTTT; CDR3aa: CACSKSQGKFMNTEAFF
abundance: few; v_gene: TRBV18; j_gene: TRBJ2-7; d_gene: TRBD2; CDR3nt: TGTGCCAGCTCGCCCGGACTAGCGGGGGGGGAGCAGTACTTC; CDR3aa: CASSPGLAGGEQYF
abundance: -; v_gene: TRBV2; j_gene: TRBJ2-1; d_gene: TRBD2; CDR3nt: TGTGCCAGCAGCGGCCAGAGCGGGGGTTACAATGAGCAGTTCTTC; CDR3aa: CASSGQSGGYNEQFF
abundance: -; v_gene: TRBV27; j_gene: TRBJ2-7; d_gene: TRBD2; CDR3nt: TGTGCCAGCAAGGGACTAGCGGGCGCCTACGAGCAGTACTTC; CDR3aa: CASKGLAGAYEQYF
abundance: -; v_gene: TRBV2; j_gene: TRBJ1-1; d_gene: -; CDR3nt: TGTGCCAGCAGTGACGGCAGGGTCATGAACACTGAAGCTTTCTTT; CDR3aa: CASSDGRVMNTEAFF
abundance: -; v_gene: TRBV10-3; j_gene: TRBJ2-2; d_gene: TRBD2; CDR3nt: TGTGCCGCGGGGGGGCTGCGCACCGGGGAGCTGTTTTTT; CDR3aa: CAAGGLRTGELFF
abundance: -; v_gene: TRBV4-2; j_gene: TRBJ2-3; d_gene: TRBD2; CDR3nt: TGTGCCAGCAGCCAAGATGTCCCGGCTAGCGGGGGAATAGATACGCAGTATTTT; CDR3aa: CASSQDVPASGGIDTQYF
abundance: -; v_gene: TRBV7-9; j_gene: TRBJ1-4; d_gene: TRBD1; CDR3nt: TGTGCCAGCAGCTTTTCAGGGACAGGGGAAAAACTGTTTTTT; CDR3aa: CASSFSGTGEKLFF
abundance: -; v_gene: TRBV5-1; j_gene: TRBJ2-4; d_gene: TRBD1; CDR3nt: TGCGCCAGCAGCGCGGCGCCGGGACAGCTTAACATTCAGTACTTC; CDR3aa: CASSAAPGQLNIQYF
abundance: -; v_gene: TRBV14; j_gene: TRBJ2-1; d_gene: -; CDR3nt: TGTGCCAGCAGCCAACGAGGTGTCGGCAGTAGAGCCAATGAGCAGTTCTTC; CDR3aa: CASSQRGVGSRANEQFF
abundance: -; v_gene: TRBV11-3; j_gene: TRBJ2-1; d_gene: TRBD1; CDR3nt: TGTGCCAGCAGCAGACAGGGGGCGTACAATGAGCAGTTCTTC; CDR3aa: CASSRQGAYNEQFF
abundance: -; v_gene: TRBV7-2; j_gene: TRBJ2-7; d_gene: -; CDR3nt: TGTGCCAGCAGCTTCGGTGGACAGTTATACGAGCAGTACTTC; CDR3aa: CASSFGGQLYEQYF
abundance: -; v_gene: TRBV5-1; j_gene: TRBJ2-7; d_gene: -; CDR3nt: TGCGCCAGCAGCGTGGCCGGGTCGAGTGATTACGAGCAGTACTTC; CDR3aa: CASSVAGSSDYEQYF
abundance: -; v_gene: TRBV28; j_gene: TRBJ2-1; d_gene: -; CDR3nt: TGTGCCAGCAGTTCCGCGGAGGGCCACGACAATGAGCAGTTCTTC; CDR3aa: CASSSAEGHDNEQFF
abundance: -; v_gene: TRBV5-1; j_gene: TRBJ2-3; d_gene: TRBD2; CDR3nt: TGCGCCAGCAGCTTGGGCATCCTAGCGGGAGGGCCCACAGATACGCAGTATTTT; CDR3aa: CASSLGILAGGPTDTQYF
abundance: -; v_gene: TRBV7-9; j_gene: TRBJ2-3; d_gene: TRBD2; CDR3nt: TGTGCCAGCAGTTCAGCGGGAGGGATGGCAGATACGCAGTATTTT; CDR3aa: CASSSAGGMADTQYF
abundance: -; v_gene: TRBV5-8; j_gene: TRBJ1-2; d_gene: TRBD1; CDR3nt: TGTGCCAGCAGCTTGCTGGACAGGGGGTACACCTTC; CDR3aa: CASSLLDRGYTF
abundance: -; v_gene: TRBV5-1; j_gene: TRBJ1-4; d_gene: TRBD1; CDR3nt: TGCGCCAGCTCCTCGGGACAGGTTAATGAAAAACTGTTTTTT; CDR3aa: CASSSGQVNEKLFF
abundance: -; v_gene: TRBV7-2; j_gene: TRBJ2-1; d_gene: TRBD1; CDR3nt: TGTGCCAGCAGCCAGACCGACAGGGCCCAGGAGCAGTTCTTC; CDR3aa: CASSQTDRAQEQFF
abundance: -; v_gene: TRBV7-2; j_gene: TRBJ1-6; d_gene: -; CDR3nt: TGTGCCAGCAGATTCGCCAGGGCATATAATTCACCCCTCCACTTT; CDR3aa: CASRFARAYNSPLHF
abundance: -; v_gene: TRBV2; j_gene: TRBJ2-7; d_gene: -; CDR3nt: TGTGCCAGCAGTGACGAGGGCCCGATAGCCTACGAGCAGTACTTC; CDR3aa: CASSDEGPIAYEQYF
abundance: -; v_gene: TRBV30; j_gene: TRBJ2-3; d_gene: TRBD2; CDR3nt: TGTGCCCACGCCGCGGGGGGCACAGATACGCAGTATTTT; CDR3aa: CAHAAGGTDTQYF
abundance: once; v_gene: TRBV29-1; j_gene: TRBJ2-1; d_gene: -; CDR3nt: TGCAGCGTCCGTCTTTGGGGCAGCTCGGGCAATGAGCAGTTCTTC; CDR3aa: CSVRLWGSSGNEQFF
abundance: -; v_gene: TRBV7-2; j_gene: TRBJ1-5; d_gene: TRBD1; CDR3nt: TGTGCCAGCAGTTACGTCGGGACAGCCCCTCCCCAGCCCCAGCATTTT; CDR3aa: CASSYVGTAPPQPQHF
abundance: -; v_gene: TRBV7-9; j_gene: TRBJ2-5; d_gene: -; CDR3nt: TGTGCCAGCAGGCCGGACAGTTTGAAGGAGACCCAGTACTTC; CDR3aa: CASRPDSLKETQYF
abundance: -; v_gene: TRBV24-1; j_gene: TRBJ2-5; d_gene: -; CDR3nt: TGTGCCACCAGTATGGCGAGAGGAACGGGGGAGACCCAGTACTTC; CDR3aa: CATSMARGTGETQYF
abundance: -; v_gene: TRBV21-1; j_gene: TRBJ2-5; d_gene: -; CDR3nt: TGTGCCAGCAGCAAGGGGGGAGAGAGTGAGACCCAGTACTTC; CDR3aa: CASSKGGESETQYF
abundance: -; v_gene: TRBV6-5; j_gene: TRBJ1-2; d_gene: -; CDR3nt: TGTGCCAGCAGTTACATTGCGCGGGGGGCGAAGGGCTACACCTTC; CDR3aa: CASSYIARGAKGYTF
abundance: -; v_gene: TRBV27; j_gene: TRBJ2-7; d_gene: TRBD1; CDR3nt: TGTGCCAGCAGTTCCATCCGGGACAGGGGGCGCGGTTTCCACGAGCAGTACTTC; CDR3aa: CASSSIRDRGRGFHEQYF
abundance: -; v_gene: TRBV4-3; j_gene: TRBJ2-3; d_gene: -; CDR3nt: TGCGCCAGCAGCCAAGAACCGATACGACAGCTTTACCAGGGTGGGGGGGATACGCAGTATTTT; CDR3aa: CASSQEPIRQLYQGGGDTQYF
abundance: -; v_gene: TRBV5-1; j_gene: TRBJ1-2; d_gene: TRBD1; CDR3nt: TGCGCCAGCAGCACGGGACAGGAAAACTATGGCTACACCTTC; CDR3aa: CASSTGQENYGYTF
abundance: -; v_gene: TRBV5-1; j_gene: TRBJ2-5; d_gene: -; CDR3nt: TGCGCCAGCAGCTTTCGAGAGACCCAGTACTTC; CDR3aa: CASSFRETQYF
abundance: -; v_gene: TRBV5-1; j_gene: TRBJ2-2; d_gene: -; CDR3nt: TGCGCCAGCAGCCCCCAACCGGCAGGCTCCGCGAACACCGGGGAGCTGTTTTTT; CDR3aa: CASSPQPAGSANTGELFF
abundance: -; v_gene: TRBV12-5; j_gene: TRBJ1-1; d_gene: TRBD1; CDR3nt: TGTGCTAGTGGTTTTCCCTCCCTCCGGGACAGGGGGCGCCGGAACACTGAAGCTTTCTTT; CDR3aa: CASGFPSLRDRGRRNTEAFF
abundance: -; v_gene: TRBV28; j_gene: TRBJ2-3; d_gene: -; CDR3nt: TGTGCCAGCAGTTCTGTATATACGCAGTATTTT; CDR3aa: CASSSVYTQYF
abundance: -; v_gene: TRBV7-9; j_gene: TRBJ2-3; d_gene: TRBD2; CDR3nt: TGTGCCAGCAGCACCGGAATGTTAGCGGGGGCTCTCACAGATACGCAGTATTTT; CDR3aa: CASSTGMLAGALTDTQYF
abundance: -; v_gene: TRBV10-2; j_gene: TRBJ2-2; d_gene: -; CDR3nt: TGCGCCAGCACCCAGAGACTAGGTTCGAGTTTCGGGGAGCTGTTTTTT; CDR3aa: CASTQRLGSSFGELFF
abundance: -; v_gene: TRBV7-2; j_gene: TRBJ2-7; d_gene: TRBD2; CDR3nt: TGTGCCAGCAGCTTCAACCCGGGACTAGCGGGAGAGCAGTACTTC; CDR3aa: CASSFNPGLAGEQYF
abundance: once; v_gene: TRBV24-1; j_gene: TRBJ2-2; d_gene: TRBD1; CDR3nt: TGTGCCACTGGACAGGGCTCGAACACCGGGGAGCTGTTTTTT; CDR3aa: CATGQGSNTGELFF
abundance: -; v_gene: TRBV9; j_gene: TRBJ2-5; d_gene: -; CDR3nt: TGTGCCAGCAGCGTAGAAGGGGGAAGGGAGACCCAGTACTTC; CDR3aa: CASSVEGGRETQYF
abundance: once; v_gene: TRBV5-6; j_gene: TRBJ2-6; d_gene: TRBD1; CDR3nt: TGTGCCAGCAGCTGGAGGACAGGGGCCATCCTCTCTGGGGCCAACGTCCTGACTTTC; CDR3aa: CASSWRTGAILSGANVLTF
abundance: -; v_gene: TRBV6-6; j_gene: TRBJ2-7; d_gene: -; CDR3nt: TGTGCCAGCAGTCCCCCCTCCTCCAGTTACTCCTACGAGCAGTACTTC; CDR3aa: CASSPPSSSYSYEQYF